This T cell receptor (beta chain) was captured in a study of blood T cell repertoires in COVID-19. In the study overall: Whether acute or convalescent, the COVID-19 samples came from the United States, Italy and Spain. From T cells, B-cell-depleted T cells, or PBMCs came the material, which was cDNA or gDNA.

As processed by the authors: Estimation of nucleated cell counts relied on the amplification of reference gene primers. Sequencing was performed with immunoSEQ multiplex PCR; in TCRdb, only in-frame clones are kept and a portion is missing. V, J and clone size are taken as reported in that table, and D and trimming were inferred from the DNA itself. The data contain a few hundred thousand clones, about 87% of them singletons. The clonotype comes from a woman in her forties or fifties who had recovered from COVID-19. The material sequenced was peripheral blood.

CDR3 coding DNA: TGTGCCAGCAGTTCTACAGGGTACTATGGCTACACCTTC. This sequence encodes CASSSTGYYGYTF. The chain carries TRBV6-2 or TRBV6-3 and TRBJ1-2; D possibly corresponds to TRBD1 (6 bases). Looked up from germline, CDR1 is MNHEY and CDR2 is SVGEGT. The CDR3 has 13 residues. The germline V and J ends were trimmed by 4 bases and 3 bases, with 9 bases remaining between them.